This T cell receptor (beta chain) was captured in a study of cytomegalovirus exposure and HLA in healthy donors. V lost 5 bases, J lost 3 bases, and 14 bases lay in between. The CDR3 spans 13 residues. Germline CDR1 and CDR2: GTSNPN and SVGIG (reference sequence). Overall study findings and caveats: Reports indicated that the classifier achieved high specificity and sensitivity in diagnosing cytomegalovirus status. An analysis done earlier found most TCR beta V segments productive about 90% or about 30% of the time. A missense variant in DCLRE1C was later tied to TCR beta V- and J-gene trimming. Sequence variants that were highly shared formed a cluster that was likely a sequencing artifact.

A word on this clone: Its antigen is as yet unknown.

The PCR ran on 60 Vbeta and 13 Jbeta primers. Here immunoSEQ multiplex PCR was the method, and the copy in TCRdb shows in-frame clones only, minus some. The sample holds roughly 150,000 clones, around 73% seen once. This clonotype was sampled from a male donor in good health and CMV-seronegative. The chain employs TRBV30 and TRBJ2-7; TRBD2 might be the D (6 bases). The sequencing input was PBMCs. The CDR3 DNA reads as TGTGCCTGGGGACGGGGGAATAGCTACGAGCAGTACTTC. Translation gives CAWGRGNSYEQYF.